Each of the 5 T cell receptor beta chains below was sequenced from the same sample in a study of T cells in localized non-small cell lung cancer. Here immunoSEQ multiplex PCR was the method, and the copy in TCRdb shows in-frame clones only, minus some. The sample holds some 30,000 clones, 75% to 90% seen once. This material consisted of peripheral blood mononuclear cells, taken before any cancer treatment. Receptors were obtained from a man aged 40 to 70 with stage III lung adenocarcinoma.

The rearrangement joins TRBV7-2 to TRBJ2-1; 13 bases fit TRBD2. The CDR3 has 16 residues. The ends lost 4 bases at V and 9 bases at J; junction bases unmatched: 9. Germline V CDR1 and CDR2: SGHTA, FQGNSA. In DNA form, the CDR3 reads TGTGCCAGCAGCTGGAAACTAGCGGGGGGGCCCGGTGAGCAGTTCTTC. Residues: CASSWKLAGGPGEQFF.

This chain connects TRBV19 to TRBJ1-1; 7 bases are shared with TRBD1. V was clipped by 11 bases and J by 6 bases; unmatched bases: 12. Germline values: CDR1 LNHDA, CDR2 SQIVND (reference sequence). The CDR3 sequence is 13 residues long. CDR3 coding DNA: TGTGCCGGAACCGGGACAGAGCGCGCTGAAGCTTTCTTT. It yields the protein CAGTGTERAEAFF.

This clone was seen only once. The chain links TRBV29-1 to TRBJ1-1; 7 nucleotides match TRBD1. Germline CDR1 and CDR2: SQVTM and ANQGSEA. CDR3 size: 13 residues. The V and J ends lost 5 bases and 1 base, in that order; junction bases with no gene match: 4. CDR3 bases: TGCAGCGTTACGACAGGGTCGAACACTGAAGCTTTCTTT. Translation: CSVTTGSNTEAFF. Together with reference TRBV29-1 and TRBJ1-1, the CDR3 gives the full variable domain: SAVISQKPSRDICQRGTSLTIQCQVDSQVTMMFWYRQQPGQSLTLIATANQGSEATYESGFVIDKFPISRPNLTFSTLTVSNMSPEDSSIYLCSVTTGSNTEAFFGQGTRLTVV.

J is TRBJ2-3 and V is TRBV7-3, with D possibly being TRBD2 (6 bases). This CDR3 contains 17 residues. The germline CDR1 and CDR2 sequences are SGHTA and FQGTGA. Trimming cost V 6 bases and J 2 bases, with 21 bases left between them. CDR3 DNA: TGTGCCAGCAGTGCAGATGGGGGGATGACCTACACAGATACGCAGTATTTT. Translation gives CASSADGGMTYTDTQYF.

CDR3 protein: CASRVRQDQPQHF. The CDR3 coding sequence is TGCGCCAGCAGGGTTAGGCAGGATCAGCCCCAGCATTTT. The chain uses TRBV5-1 and TRBJ1-5; D unclear. Germline-derived CDR1 and CDR2 are SGHRS and YFSETQ. The CDR3 runs to 13 residues. V lost 5 bases and J lost 5, with 11 bases in between.